This T cell receptor (beta chain) was recorded in a study of blood T cell repertoires in COVID-19. Whole-study context: The analysed material was cDNA or gDNA that came from T cells, B-cell-depleted T cells, or PBMCs.

Participant-reported clinical history was the basis for cohort assignment. As originally analysed: Counts of nucleated cells, estimated from reference gene primer amplification, were obtained. The data were produced by immunoSEQ multiplex PCR, yet TCRdb's version contains in-frame clones alone and is incomplete. V and J calls and clone size come straight from that table; D and trimming were deduced from the DNA. The sample carries 180,000 or so clones, around four fifths recorded once. This CDR3 contains 20 residues. The receptor was derived from a woman aged 45-65 years who had recovered from COVID-19. This chain joins TRBV12-2 and TRBJ2-3; TRBD2 was called by the table and not checked on the DNA. TRBV12-2 is shown as a pseudogene. Input material: PBMCs or T cells enriched from blood (not recorded which). CDR3 sequence: CASRLGLWLAKCASTDTQYF. In DNA, the CDR3 is TGTGCAAGTCGCTTAGGACTGTGGCTAGCAAAATGCGCTAGCACAGATACGCAGTATTTT.